This is a list of T cell receptor beta chains from one sample in a study of somatic mutations in cytotoxic T cells in rheumatoid arthritis. Generated by immunoSEQ multiplex PCR, the TCRdb table keeps only in-frame clones and is missing some. The table has fewer than 25,000 clones, about four fifths seen once. What was sequenced was CD8+ T cells sorted from blood. These receptor sequences come from an adult with rheumatoid arthritis. The CDR3 runs from the conserved cysteine through the conserved F or W. The D gene is left open where the match is weak. Only part of the rows carry a size: once, few, many, or a class if the clone is expanded.

d_gene	abundance	j_gene	v_gene	CDR3aa	CDR3nt
TRBD1	-	TRBJ1-1	TRBV19	CASSVGQGTNTEAFF	TGTGCCAGTAGTGTCGGACAGGGTACGAACACTGAAGCTTTCTTT
-	-	TRBJ1-1	TRBV7-8	CASSRTPSMNTEAFF	TGTGCCAGCAGCCGGACACCCTCCATGAACACTGAAGCTTTCTTT
TRBD1	-	TRBJ1-4	TRBV4-1	CASSHGQDNEKLFF	TGCGCCAGCAGCCACGGACAGGATAATGAAAAACTGTTTTTT
-	-	TRBJ2-1	TRBV5-1	CASSLRQYNEQFF	TGCGCCAGCAGCTTGAGACAATACAATGAGCAGTTCTTC
-	-	TRBJ1-1	TRBV5-6	CASSNDAGATGRAFF	TGTGCCAGCAGCAATGACGCAGGGGCAACCGGGAGAGCTTTCTTT
TRBD1	-	TRBJ2-7	TRBV15	CATSRGGQGLGEQYF	TGTGCCACCAGCAGAGGGGGACAGGGGTTAGGCGAGCAGTACTTC
-	-	TRBJ2-7	TRBV5-8	CASSLGTTYEQYF	TGTGCCAGCAGCTTGGGGACAACCTACGAGCAGTACTTC
TRBD1	-	TRBJ1-2	TRBV27	CASSLLGQGSPFNYGYTF	TGTGCCAGCAGTTTACTTGGACAGGGGTCTCCGTTTAACTATGGCTACACCTTC
-	-	TRBJ1-1	TRBV5-1	CASRLSGYNTEAFF	TGCGCCAGCAGACTTTCCGGGTACAACACTGAAGCTTTCTTT
TRBD2	-	TRBJ2-1	TRBV9	CASSVDLAGGNEQFF	TGTGCCAGCAGCGTAGACCTAGCGGGGGGGAATGAGCAGTTCTTC
-	-	TRBJ2-6	TRBV7-9	CASSLTVSGANVLTF	TGTGCCAGCAGCTTAACAGTCTCTGGGGCCAACGTCCTGACTTTC
-	once	TRBJ1-2	TRBV5-4	CASSPDSIANYGYTF	TGTGCCAGCAGCCCCGACAGCATAGCTAACTATGGCTACACCTTC
-	-	TRBJ1-2	TRBV10-2	CASRDSRPYGYTF	TGCGCCAGCAGGGACAGTCGGCCTTATGGCTACACCTTC
-	-	TRBJ1-1	TRBV29-1	CSVGGKNVQPEAFF	TGCAGCGTTGGGGGTAAGAACGTTCAGCCGGAAGCTTTCTTT
TRBD2	-	TRBJ2-1	TRBV14	CASSDPRREPYNEQFF	TGTGCCAGCAGCGACCCTCGGCGGGAGCCTTACAATGAGCAGTTCTTC
-	once	TRBJ1-1	TRBV27	CASSPPRDTREGTEAFF	TGTGCCAGCAGTCCCCCTCGGGACACCAGGGAAGGTACTGAAGCTTTCTTT
-	-	TRBJ1-6	TRBV11-2	CASSFRGNNSPLHF	TGTGCCAGCAGCTTCCGGGGTAATAATTCACCCCTCCACTTT
-	medium-sized	TRBJ1-2	TRBV7-9	CASSPHFGKPNYGYTF	-
-	-	TRBJ1-2	TRBV27	CASTSGGASGYTF	TGTGCCAGCACCTCGGGAGGGGCTTCCGGCTACACCTTC
TRBD1	-	TRBJ1-1	TRBV7-6	CASSPRDRGRTEAFF	TGTGCCAGCAGCCCCCGGGACAGGGGGCGTACTGAAGCTTTCTTT
-	-	TRBJ1-1	TRBV6-5	CASSYSIMNTEAFF	TGTGCCAGCAGTTACTCTATCATGAACACTGAAGCTTTCTTT
TRBD1	-	TRBJ2-7	TRBV29-1	CSVFTGQGPREQYF	TGCAGCGTTTTTACCGGACAGGGACCCCGCGAGCAGTACTTC
TRBD1	few	TRBJ2-5	TRBV6-1	CASSELDRAFQETQYF	TGTGCCAGCAGTGAACTGGACAGGGCCTTCCAAGAGACCCAGTACTTC